The clone carrying this TCR beta chain was counted at least ten times. What it recognizes is unknown. Noted time point: newly diagnosed GD, antithyroid drugs for less than 3 months. TCR sequences were obtained from RNA taken from PBMCs. In each case, Graves' disease was diagnosed per American Thyroid Association guidelines. This specimen belongs to a study of regulatory T cells in long-lasting Graves disease. General study findings and limits: Sample size was small, which may have lowered accuracy.

Arm-PCR of CDR3 regions and iRepertoire HTBI primers were used to build TCR beta libraries. TCRdb used MiXCR to reprocess the multiplex PCR reads, holding one entry per CDR3 protein. In the table there are about 470,000 distinct CDR3 sequences, about 16% of which are singletons. Germline V gene data show CDR1 as SNHLY and CDR2 as FYNNEI. CDR3 length: 12 amino acids. V lost 6 bases and J 6 bases, leaving 9 bases between the germline ends. These data were likewise used in another study, on T cells in Graves' hyperthyroidism and ophthalmopathy. That investigation notes: HTBI primers were used for first-round RT-PCR of the TCR CDR3.

The sample in question was peripheral blood mononuclear cells (PBMCs), obtained at new diagnosis, from a patient treated with antithyroid drugs. The chain has TRBV2 and TRBJ2-1; perhaps D is TRBD1 or TRBD2 (5 bases each). The TCR comes from a woman between 25 and 40 years old with Graves disease. Here the CDR3 reads CASRHGGNEQFF. CDR3 coding DNA: TGTGCCAGCAGGCATGGGGGCAATGAGCAGTTCTTC.